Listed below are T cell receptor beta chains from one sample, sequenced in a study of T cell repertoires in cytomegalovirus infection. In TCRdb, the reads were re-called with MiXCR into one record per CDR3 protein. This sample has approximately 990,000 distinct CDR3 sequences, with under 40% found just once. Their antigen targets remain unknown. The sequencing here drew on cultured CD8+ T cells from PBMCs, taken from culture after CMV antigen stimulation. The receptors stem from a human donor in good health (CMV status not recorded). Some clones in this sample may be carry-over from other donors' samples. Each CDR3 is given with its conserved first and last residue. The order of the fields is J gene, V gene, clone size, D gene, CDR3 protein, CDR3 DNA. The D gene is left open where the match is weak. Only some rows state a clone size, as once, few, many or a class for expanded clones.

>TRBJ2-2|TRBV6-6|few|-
CASSYSSGHANTGELFF
TGTGCCAGCAGTTACTCCTCGGGCCACGCGAACACCGGGGAGCTGTTTTTT
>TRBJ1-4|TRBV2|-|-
CAGSGHGNEKLFF
TGTGCCGGGTCGGGACACGGAAATGAAAAACTGTTTTTT
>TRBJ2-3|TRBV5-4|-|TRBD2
CASRLKREYTDTQYF
TGTGCCAGCAGACTTAAGCGGGAATACACAGATACGCAGTATTTT
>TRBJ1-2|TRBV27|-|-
CASSPPTGNYGYTF
TGTGCCAGCAGTCCGCCGACCGGTAACTATGGCTACACCTTC
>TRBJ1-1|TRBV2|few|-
CASSPLRTNEAFF
TGTGCCAGCAGCCCCCTAAGGACTAACGAAGCTTTCTTT
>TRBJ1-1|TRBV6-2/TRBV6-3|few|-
CASKGQLMDVTEAFF
TGTGCCAGCAAGGGGCAGCTAATGGATGTAACTGAAGCTTTCTTT
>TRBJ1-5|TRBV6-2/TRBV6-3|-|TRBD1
CASIETGVSNQPQHF
TGTGCCAGCATCGAAACAGGGGTGAGCAATCAGCCCCAGCATTTT
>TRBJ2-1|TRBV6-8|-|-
CASGGDFLPYNEQFF
TGTGCCAGCGGTGGGGACTTCCTACCCTACAATGAGCAGTTCTTC
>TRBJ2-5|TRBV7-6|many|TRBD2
CASSPRVAGVQETQYF
TGTGCCAGCAGCCCAAGGGTAGCGGGGGTCCAAGAGACCCAGTACTTC
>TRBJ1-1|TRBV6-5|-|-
CASSYEEGLEAFF
TGTGCCAGCAGTTATGAAGAGGGGCTTGAAGCTTTCTTT
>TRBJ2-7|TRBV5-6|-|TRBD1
CASSSGTVDYEQYF
TGTGCCAGCAGCTCCGGGACAGTTGACTACGAGCAGTACTTC
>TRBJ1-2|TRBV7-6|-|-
CASSRRTRNNDGYTF
TGTGCCAGCAGCCGCCGCACCCGCAACAACGATGGCTACACCTTC
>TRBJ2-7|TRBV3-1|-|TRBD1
CASSQPTGSGEQYF
TGTGCCAGCAGCCAACCGACAGGGTCAGGCGAGCAGTACTTC
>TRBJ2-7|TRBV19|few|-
CASSFDLLYEQYF
TGTGCCAGTAGTTTCGACCTTCTCTACGAGCAGTACTTC
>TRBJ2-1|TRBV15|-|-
CATSILTGTPYNEQFF
TGTGCCACCAGCATACTTACCGGGACACCCTACAATGAGCAGTTCTTC
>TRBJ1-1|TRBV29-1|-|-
CSVVNGEAFF
TGCAGCGTTGTAAACGGTGAAGCTTTCTTT
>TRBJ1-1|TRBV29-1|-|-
CSTYVGNTEAFF
TGCAGCACCTACGTTGGGAACACTGAAGCTTTCTTT
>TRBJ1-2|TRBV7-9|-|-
CASSSTERLDGYGYTF
TGTGCCAGCAGCTCTACGGAGCGGTTAGACGGCTATGGCTACACCTTC
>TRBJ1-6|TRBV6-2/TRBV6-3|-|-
CASKFKPGNSPLHF
TGTGCCAGCAAATTCAAACCGGGAAATTCACCCCTCCACTTT
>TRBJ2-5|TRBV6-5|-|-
CASSYTGSSQETQYF
TGTGCCAGCAGTTACACGGGATCCTCTCAGGAGACCCAGTACTTC
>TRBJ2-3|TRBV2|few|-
CASSADTAPTDTQYF
TGTGCCAGCAGTGCAGACACAGCCCCCACAGATACGCAGTATTTT
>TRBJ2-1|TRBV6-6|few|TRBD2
CALAGGHEQFF
TGTGCCCTTGCGGGGGGGCATGAGCAGTTCTTC
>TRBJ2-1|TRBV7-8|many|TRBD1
CASSLPRKQGVYNEQFF
TGTGCCAGCAGCTTACCTAGAAAACAGGGGGTCTACAATGAGCAGTTCTTC
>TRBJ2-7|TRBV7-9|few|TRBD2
CASNGGSSYEQYF
TGTGCCAGCAACGGGGGGAGCTCCTACGAGCAGTACTTC
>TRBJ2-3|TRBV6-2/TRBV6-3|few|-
CASSYSYNLGSDTQYF
TGTGCCAGCAGTTACTCGTATAACTTAGGATCAGATACGCAGTATTTT
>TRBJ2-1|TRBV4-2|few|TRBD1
CASTRAPGQGDNEQFF
TGTGCCAGCACTCGCGCACCGGGACAGGGAGACAATGAGCAGTTCTTC
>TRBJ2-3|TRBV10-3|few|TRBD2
CAISVIHSGGSTDTQYF
TGTGCCATCAGTGTGATCCATAGCGGGGGGAGCACAGATACGCAGTATTTT
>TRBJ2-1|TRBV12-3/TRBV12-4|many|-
CASSFRGGDEQFF
TGTGCCAGCAGTTTCAGGGGGGGCGATGAGCAGTTCTTC
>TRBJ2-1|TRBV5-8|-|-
CASSAPLSRVGDEQFF
TGTGCCAGCAGCGCGCCGCTATCCAGGGTTGGGGATGAGCAGTTCTTC
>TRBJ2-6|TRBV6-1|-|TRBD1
CASRDRDRAYSGANVLTF
TGTGCCAGCAGGGACCGGGACAGGGCGTACTCTGGGGCCAACGTCCTGACTTTC
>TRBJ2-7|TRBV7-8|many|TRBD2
CASSLWGGSYEQYF
TGTGCCAGCAGCTTATGGGGGGGATCCTACGAGCAGTACTTC
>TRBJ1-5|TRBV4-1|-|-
CASSQDNPNSHLSNQPQHF
TGCGCCAGCAGCCAAGATAACCCAAATTCCCATCTTAGCAATCAGCCCCAGCATTTT
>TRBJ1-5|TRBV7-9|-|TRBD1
CASSPPGQGSNQPQHF
TGTGCCAGCAGCCCCCCCGGACAGGGCAGCAATCAGCCCCAGCATTTT
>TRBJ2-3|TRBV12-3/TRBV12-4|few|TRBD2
CASSPTSFSTDTQYF
TGTGCCAGCAGTCCGACTAGCTTTAGCACAGATACGCAGTATTTT
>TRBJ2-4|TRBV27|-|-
CASSFTGMDIQYF
TGTGCCAGCAGTTTTACCGGGATGGACATTCAGTACTTC
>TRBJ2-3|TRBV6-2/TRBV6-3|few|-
CASSWTFPRGTDTQYF
TGTGCCAGCAGCTGGACCTTCCCGAGGGGCACAGATACGCAGTATTTT
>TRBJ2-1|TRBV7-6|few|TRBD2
CASSSLAGEREQFF
TGTGCCAGCAGCTCCTTAGCGGGGGAACGGGAGCAGTTCTTC
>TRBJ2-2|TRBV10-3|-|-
CAIRIPIPDTGRGTGGLFF
TGTGCCATCAGGATCCCCATCCCCGATACAGGGAGAGGAACCGGGGGGCTGTTTTTT
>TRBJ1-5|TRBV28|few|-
CASSLWADYSNQPQHF
TGTGCCAGCAGTTTATGGGCGGATTATAGCAATCAGCCCCAGCATTTT
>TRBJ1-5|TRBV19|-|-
CDSSLDKRGNQPQHF
TGTGACAGTAGTTTGGACAAGAGGGGCAATCAGCCCCAGCATTTT
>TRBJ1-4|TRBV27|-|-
CASSWGGRRGEKLFF
TGTGCCAGCAGCTGGGGGGGGCGCAGAGGTGAAAAACTGTTTTTT
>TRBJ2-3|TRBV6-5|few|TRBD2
CASSYSKGLAGRSYRTDTQYF
TGTGCCAGCAGTTACTCGAAGGGACTAGCGGGACGTTCCTACCGCACAGATACGCAGTATTTT
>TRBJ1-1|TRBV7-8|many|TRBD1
CASSSQGMNTEAFF
TGTGCCAGCAGCTCACAGGGGATGAACACTGAAGCTTTCTTT
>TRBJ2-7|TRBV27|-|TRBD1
CASSRGTVFTYEQYF
TGTGCCAGCAGTAGGGGGACAGTCTTTACCTACGAGCAGTACTTC
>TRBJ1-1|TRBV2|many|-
CASRPKGGYTEAFF
TGTGCCAGCAGACCGAAAGGGGGATACACTGAAGCTTTCTTT